Each of the 2 T cell receptor beta chains below was sequenced from the same sample in a study of shared clonotypes between healthy human individuals. Assay: immunoSEQ multiplex PCR; the TCRdb copy retains only in-frame clones and omits some. The table has under 2,500,000 clones, approximately 95% seen once. Sequenced: naive CD4+ T cells sorted from blood. Regarding subset: CD45RA+ positively selected. These receptors were collected from a man aged 18 to 30 in good health.

The chain has TRBV5-4 and TRBJ2-7; possibly TRBD1 or TRBD2 for D (5 bases each). CDR1 is SGHNT and CDR2 is YYREEE in the germline V gene (reference sequence). Between the trimmed V and J ends, which lost 0 bases and 9 bases, there was a span of 19 bases. CDR3 length equals 15 residues. CDR3 region: CASSLAGAGSEVQYF. For the CDR3, the DNA is TGTGCCAGCAGCTTGGCTGGGGCGGGTTCTGAGGTGCAGTACTTC.

The V call is TRBV9, the J call TRBJ2-1; possible D gene TRBD2, 5 bases. V was clipped by 6 bases and J by 1 base, with 14 bases between them. Germline CDR1 SGDLS, CDR2 YYNGEE. The CDR3 has 15 residues. For the CDR3, the DNA is TGTGCCAGCACCCTAGGGCTAGCTTCCTACAATGAGCAGTTCTTC. Translated: CASTLGLASYNEQFF.